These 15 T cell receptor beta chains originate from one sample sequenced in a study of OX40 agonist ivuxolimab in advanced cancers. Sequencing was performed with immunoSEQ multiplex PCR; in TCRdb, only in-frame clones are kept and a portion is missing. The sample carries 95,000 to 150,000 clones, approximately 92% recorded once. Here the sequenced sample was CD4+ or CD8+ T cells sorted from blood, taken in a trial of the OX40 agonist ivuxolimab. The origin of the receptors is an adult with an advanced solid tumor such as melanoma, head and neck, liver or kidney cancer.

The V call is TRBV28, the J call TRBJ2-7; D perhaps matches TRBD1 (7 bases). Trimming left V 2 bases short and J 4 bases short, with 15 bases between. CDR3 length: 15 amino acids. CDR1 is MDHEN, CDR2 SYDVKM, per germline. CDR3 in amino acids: CASSLGGTAKYEQYF. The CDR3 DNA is TGTGCCAGCAGTTTAGGCGGGACAGCGAAGTACGAGCAGTACTTC.

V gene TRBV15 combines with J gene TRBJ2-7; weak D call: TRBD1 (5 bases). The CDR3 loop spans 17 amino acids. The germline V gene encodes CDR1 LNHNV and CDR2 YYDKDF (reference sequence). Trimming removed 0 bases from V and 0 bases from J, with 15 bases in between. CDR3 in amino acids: CATSRDIARVSSYEQYF. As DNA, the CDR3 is TGTGCCACCAGCAGAGATATCGCCAGGGTTTCCTCCTACGAGCAGTACTTC.

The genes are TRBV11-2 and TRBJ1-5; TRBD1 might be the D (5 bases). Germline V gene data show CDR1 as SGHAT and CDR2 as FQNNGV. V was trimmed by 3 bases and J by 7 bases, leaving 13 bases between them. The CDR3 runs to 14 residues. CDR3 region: CASSLGQGWQPQHF. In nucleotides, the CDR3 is TGTGCCAGCAGCTTGGGTCAGGGCTGGCAGCCCCAGCATTTT.

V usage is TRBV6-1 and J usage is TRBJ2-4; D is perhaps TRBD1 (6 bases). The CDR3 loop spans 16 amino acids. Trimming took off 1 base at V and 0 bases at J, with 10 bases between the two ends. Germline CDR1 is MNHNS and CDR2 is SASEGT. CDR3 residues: CASSEVRTVAKNIQYF. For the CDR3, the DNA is TGTGCCAGCAGTGAAGTGAGGACAGTAGCCAAAAACATTCAGTACTTC.

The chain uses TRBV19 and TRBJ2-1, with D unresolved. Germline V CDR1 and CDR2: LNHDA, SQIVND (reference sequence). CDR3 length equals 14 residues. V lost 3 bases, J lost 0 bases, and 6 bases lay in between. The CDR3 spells CASSIARSYNEQFF. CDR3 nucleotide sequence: TGTGCCAGTAGTATTGCGCGCTCCTACAATGAGCAGTTCTTC.

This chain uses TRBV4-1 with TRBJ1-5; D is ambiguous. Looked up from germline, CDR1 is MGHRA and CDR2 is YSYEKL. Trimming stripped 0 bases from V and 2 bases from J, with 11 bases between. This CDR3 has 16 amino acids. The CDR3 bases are TGCGCCAGCAGCCAAGACCCCCTAGGAGGCAATCAGCCCCAGCATTTT. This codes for CASSQDPLGGNQPQHF.

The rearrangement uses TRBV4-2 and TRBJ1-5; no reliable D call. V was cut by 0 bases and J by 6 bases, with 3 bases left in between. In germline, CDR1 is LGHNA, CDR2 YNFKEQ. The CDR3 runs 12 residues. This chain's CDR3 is CASSQEGQPQHF. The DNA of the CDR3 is TGTGCCAGCAGCCAAGAGGGTCAGCCCCAGCATTTT.

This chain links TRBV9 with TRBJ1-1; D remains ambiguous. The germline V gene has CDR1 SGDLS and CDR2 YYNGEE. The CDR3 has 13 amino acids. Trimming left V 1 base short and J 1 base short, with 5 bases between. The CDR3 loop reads CASSVKGNTEAFF. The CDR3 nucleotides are TGTGCCAGCAGCGTAAAAGGGAACACTGAAGCTTTCTTT.

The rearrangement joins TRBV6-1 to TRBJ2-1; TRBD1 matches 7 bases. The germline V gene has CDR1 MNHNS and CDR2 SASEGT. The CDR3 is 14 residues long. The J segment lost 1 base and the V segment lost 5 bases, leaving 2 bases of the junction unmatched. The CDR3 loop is CASSRDSSYNEQFF. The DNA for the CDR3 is TGTGCCAGCAGTCGGGACAGTTCCTACAATGAGCAGTTCTTC.

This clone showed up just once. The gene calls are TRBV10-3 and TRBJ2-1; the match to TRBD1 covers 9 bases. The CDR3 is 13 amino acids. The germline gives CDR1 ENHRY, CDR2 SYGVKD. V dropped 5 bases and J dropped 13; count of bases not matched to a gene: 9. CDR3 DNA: TGTGCCATCAGTCCTGAAACAGGGGGCAGTCAGTTCTTC. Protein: CAISPETGGSQFF.

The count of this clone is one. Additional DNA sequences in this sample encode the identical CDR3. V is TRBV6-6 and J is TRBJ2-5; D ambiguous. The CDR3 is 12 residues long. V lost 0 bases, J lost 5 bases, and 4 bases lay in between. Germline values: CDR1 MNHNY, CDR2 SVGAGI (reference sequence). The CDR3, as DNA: TGTGCCAGCAGTTACTCACGTGAGACCCAGTACTTC. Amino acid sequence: CASSYSRETQYF.

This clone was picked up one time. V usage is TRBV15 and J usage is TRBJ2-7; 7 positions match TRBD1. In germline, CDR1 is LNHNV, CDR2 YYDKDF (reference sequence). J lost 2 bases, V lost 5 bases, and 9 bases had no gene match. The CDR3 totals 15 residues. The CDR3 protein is CATSPQRQGTYEQYF. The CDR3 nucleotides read TGTGCCACCAGCCCCCAAAGACAGGGAACCTACGAGCAGTACTTC.

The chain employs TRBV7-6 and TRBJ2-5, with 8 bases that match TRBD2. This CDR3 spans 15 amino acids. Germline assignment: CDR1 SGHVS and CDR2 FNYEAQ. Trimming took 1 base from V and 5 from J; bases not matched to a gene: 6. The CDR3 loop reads CASSLVGTSLETQYF. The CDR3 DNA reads TGTGCCAGCAGCTTAGTCGGGACTAGTCTCGAGACCCAGTACTTC. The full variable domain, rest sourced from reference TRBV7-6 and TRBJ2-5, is GAGVSQSPRYKVTKRGQDVALRCDPISGHVSLYWYRQALGQGPEFLTYFNYEAQQDKSGLPNDRFSAERPEGSISTLTIQRTEQRDSAMYRCASSLVGTSLETQYFGPGTRLLVL.

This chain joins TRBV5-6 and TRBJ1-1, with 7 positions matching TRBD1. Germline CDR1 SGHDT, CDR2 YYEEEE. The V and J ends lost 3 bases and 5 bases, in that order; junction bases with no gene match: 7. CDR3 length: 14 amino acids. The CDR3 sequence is CASSSGQMGTEAFF. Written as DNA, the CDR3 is TGTGCCAGCAGCTCGGGACAGATGGGGACTGAAGCTTTCTTT.

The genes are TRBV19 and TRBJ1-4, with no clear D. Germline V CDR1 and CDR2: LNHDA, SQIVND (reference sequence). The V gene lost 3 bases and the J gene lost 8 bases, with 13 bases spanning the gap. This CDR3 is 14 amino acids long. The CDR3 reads CASSMYGREEKLFF. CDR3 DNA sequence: TGTGCCAGTAGTATGTACGGGAGGGAGGAAAAACTGTTTTTT.